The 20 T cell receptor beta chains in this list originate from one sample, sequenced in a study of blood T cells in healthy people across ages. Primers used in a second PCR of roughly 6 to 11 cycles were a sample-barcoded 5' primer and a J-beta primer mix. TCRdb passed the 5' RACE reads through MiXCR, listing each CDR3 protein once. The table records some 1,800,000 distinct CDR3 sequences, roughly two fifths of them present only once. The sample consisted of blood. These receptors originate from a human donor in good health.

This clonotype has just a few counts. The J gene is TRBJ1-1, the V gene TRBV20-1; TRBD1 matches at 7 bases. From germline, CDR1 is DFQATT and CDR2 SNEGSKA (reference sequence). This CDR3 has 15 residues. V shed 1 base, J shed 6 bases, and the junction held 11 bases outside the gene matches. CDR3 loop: CSARGITGQGAEAFF. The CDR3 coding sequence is TGCAGTGCTAGAGGAATCACGGGGCAGGGGGCTGAAGCTTTCTTT.

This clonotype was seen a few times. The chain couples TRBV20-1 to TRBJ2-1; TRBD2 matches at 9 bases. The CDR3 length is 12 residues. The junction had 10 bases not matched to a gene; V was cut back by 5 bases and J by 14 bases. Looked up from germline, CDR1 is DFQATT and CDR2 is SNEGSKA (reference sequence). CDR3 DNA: TGCAGTGCTCCCGCTTTTGAGCGGGGGGAGTTCTTC. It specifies CSAPAFERGEFF.

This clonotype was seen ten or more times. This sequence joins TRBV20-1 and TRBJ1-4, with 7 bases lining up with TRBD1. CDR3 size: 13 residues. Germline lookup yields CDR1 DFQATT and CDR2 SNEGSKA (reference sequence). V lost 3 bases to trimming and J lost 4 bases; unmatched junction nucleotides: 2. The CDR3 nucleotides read TGCAGTGCTAGGACAGGGAGTAATGAAAAACTGTTTTTT. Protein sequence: CSARTGSNEKLFF.

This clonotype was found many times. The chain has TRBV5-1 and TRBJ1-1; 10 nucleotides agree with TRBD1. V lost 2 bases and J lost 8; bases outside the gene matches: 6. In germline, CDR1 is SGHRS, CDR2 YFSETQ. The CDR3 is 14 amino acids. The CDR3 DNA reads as TGCGCCAGCAGCTTCTTGACAGGGGGCGCAGAAGCTTTCTTT. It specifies CASSFLTGGAEAFF.

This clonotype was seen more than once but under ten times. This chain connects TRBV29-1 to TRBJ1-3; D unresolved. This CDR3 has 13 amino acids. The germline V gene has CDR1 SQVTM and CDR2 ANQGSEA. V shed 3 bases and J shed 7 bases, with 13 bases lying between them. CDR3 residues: CSVEVVVGNTIYF. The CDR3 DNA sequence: TGCAGCGTTGAGGTCGTAGTCGGGAACACCATATATTTT.

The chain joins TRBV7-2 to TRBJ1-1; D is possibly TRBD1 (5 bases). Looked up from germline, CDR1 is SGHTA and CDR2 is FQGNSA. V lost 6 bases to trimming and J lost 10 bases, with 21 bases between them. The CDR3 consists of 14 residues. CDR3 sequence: CASRTRQSSTGAFF. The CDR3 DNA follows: TGTGCCAGCAGGACTCGACAGTCATCAACGGGAGCTTTCTTT.

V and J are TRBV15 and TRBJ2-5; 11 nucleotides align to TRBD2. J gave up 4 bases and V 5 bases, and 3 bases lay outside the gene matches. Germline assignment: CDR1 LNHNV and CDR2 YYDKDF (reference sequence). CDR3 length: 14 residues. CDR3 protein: CATSWGTSGETQYF. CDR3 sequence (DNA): TGTGCCACCAGCTGGGGGACTAGCGGAGAGACCCAGTACTTC.

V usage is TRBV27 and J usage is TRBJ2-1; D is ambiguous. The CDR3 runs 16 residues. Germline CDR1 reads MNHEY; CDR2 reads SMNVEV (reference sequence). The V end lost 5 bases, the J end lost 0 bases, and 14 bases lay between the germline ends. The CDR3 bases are TGTGCCAGCAGTCCCTACCCTCGGAGCTCCTACAATGAGCAGTTCTTC. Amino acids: CASSPYPRSSYNEQFF.

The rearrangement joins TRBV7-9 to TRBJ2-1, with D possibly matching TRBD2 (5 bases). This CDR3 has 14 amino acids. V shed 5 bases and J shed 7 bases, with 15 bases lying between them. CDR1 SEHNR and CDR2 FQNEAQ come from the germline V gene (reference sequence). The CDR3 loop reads CASSLNGDGNEQFF. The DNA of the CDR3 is TGTGCCAGCAGCCTCAACGGGGATGGGAATGAGCAGTTCTTC.

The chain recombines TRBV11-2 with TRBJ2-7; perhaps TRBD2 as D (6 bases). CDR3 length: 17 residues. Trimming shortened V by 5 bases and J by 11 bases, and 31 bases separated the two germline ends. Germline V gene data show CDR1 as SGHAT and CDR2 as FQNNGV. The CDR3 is CASSQDYVMTDGSFEYF. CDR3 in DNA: TGTGCCAGCAGCCAAGATTACGTTATGACGGACGGGAGTTTTGAGTACTTC.

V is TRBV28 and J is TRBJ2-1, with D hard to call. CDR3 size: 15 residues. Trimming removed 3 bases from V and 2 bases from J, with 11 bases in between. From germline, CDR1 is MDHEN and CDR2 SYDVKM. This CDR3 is CASSFETSPYNEQFF. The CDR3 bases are TGTGCCAGCAGTTTTGAAACCTCTCCCTACAATGAGCAGTTCTTC.

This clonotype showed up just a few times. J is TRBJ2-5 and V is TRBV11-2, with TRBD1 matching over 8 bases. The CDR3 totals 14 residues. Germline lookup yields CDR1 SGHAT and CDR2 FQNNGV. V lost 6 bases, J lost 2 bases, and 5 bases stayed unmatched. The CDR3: CASSYRGRQETQYF. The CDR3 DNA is TGTGCCAGCAGTTACAGGGGGAGACAAGAGACCCAGTACTTC.

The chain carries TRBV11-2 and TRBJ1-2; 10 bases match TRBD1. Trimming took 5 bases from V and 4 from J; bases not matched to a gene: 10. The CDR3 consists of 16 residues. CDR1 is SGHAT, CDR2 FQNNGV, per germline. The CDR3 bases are TGTGCCAGCAGCCTATTGGGACAGGGGAGTATCTATGGCTACACCTTC. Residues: CASSLLGQGSIYGYTF.

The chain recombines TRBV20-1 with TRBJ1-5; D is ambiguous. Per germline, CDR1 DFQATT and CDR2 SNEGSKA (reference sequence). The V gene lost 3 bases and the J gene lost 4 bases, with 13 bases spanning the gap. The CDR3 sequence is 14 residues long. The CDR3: CSASGGSLNQPQHF. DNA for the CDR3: TGCAGTGCTAGTGGAGGCAGCCTTAATCAGCCCCAGCATTTT.

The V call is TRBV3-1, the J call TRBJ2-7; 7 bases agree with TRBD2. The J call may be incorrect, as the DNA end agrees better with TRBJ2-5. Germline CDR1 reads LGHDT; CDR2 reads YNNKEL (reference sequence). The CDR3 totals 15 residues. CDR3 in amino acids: CASSPDPGAGETQYF. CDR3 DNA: TGTGCCAGCAGCCCCGATCCCGGAGCGGGGGAGACCCAGTACTTC.

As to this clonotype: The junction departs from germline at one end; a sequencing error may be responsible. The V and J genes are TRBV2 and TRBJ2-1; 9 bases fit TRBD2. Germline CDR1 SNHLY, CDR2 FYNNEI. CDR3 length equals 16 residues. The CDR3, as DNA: TGTGCCTGCAGTGATAGGCGGGGGGGCCTCCACAATGAGCAGTTCTTC. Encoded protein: CACSDRRGGLHNEQFF.

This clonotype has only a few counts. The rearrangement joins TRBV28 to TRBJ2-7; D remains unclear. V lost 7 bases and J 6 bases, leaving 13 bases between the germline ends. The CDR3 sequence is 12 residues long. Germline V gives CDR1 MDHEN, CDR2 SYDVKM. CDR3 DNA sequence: TGTGCCAGCACCTTACCCAGTGGCGAGCAGTACTTC. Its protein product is CASTLPSGEQYF.

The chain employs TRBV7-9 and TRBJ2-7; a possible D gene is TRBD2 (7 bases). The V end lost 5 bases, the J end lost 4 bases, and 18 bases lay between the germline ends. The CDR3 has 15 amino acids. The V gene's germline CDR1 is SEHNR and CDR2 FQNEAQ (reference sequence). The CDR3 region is CASSPAKGGPYEQYF. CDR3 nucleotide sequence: TGTGCCAGCAGCCCTGCAAAGGGGGGGCCATACGAGCAGTACTTC.

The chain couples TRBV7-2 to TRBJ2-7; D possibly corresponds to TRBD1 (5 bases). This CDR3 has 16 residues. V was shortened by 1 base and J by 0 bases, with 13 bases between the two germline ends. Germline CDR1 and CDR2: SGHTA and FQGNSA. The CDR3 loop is CASSLGRGRASYEQYF. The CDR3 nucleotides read TGTGCCAGCAGCTTAGGGCGTGGCAGGGCCTCCTACGAGCAGTACTTC.

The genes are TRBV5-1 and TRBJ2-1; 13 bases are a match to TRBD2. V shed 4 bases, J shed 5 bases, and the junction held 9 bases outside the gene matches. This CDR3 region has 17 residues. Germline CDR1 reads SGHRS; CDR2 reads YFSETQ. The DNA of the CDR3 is TGCGCCAGCAGCCCGGTGAGTGGACTAGCGGGGGACAATGAGCAGTTCTTC. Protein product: CASSPVSGLAGDNEQFF.